One and the same sample provided the 10 T cell receptor beta chains below, sequenced in a study of blood T cell repertoires in COVID-19. Libraries were prepared by immunoSEQ multiplex PCR; TCRdb keeps only in-frame clonotypes and omits some of them. The sample has approximately 300,000 clones, under 85% seen once. Source material: peripheral blood. The receptors shown here come from a human donor with COVID-19, enrolled during active disease. The donor label of this sample is uncertain.

The sample holds one count of this clone. The V gene is TRBV6-4, the J gene TRBJ1-6, with 7 bases fitting TRBD1. The CDR3 spans 16 residues. V was clipped by 4 bases and J by 6 bases; unmatched bases: 9. The germline V gene has CDR1 MRHNA and CDR2 SNTAGT. DNA of the CDR3: TGTGCCAGCAGTGCTCAGGGGGGAGGCCGTAATTCACCCCTCCACTTT. Residues: CASSAQGGGRNSPLHF.

The genes are TRBV5-1 and TRBJ2-5, with D tentatively TRBD1 (5 bases). Trimming took 3 bases from V and 0 from J, leaving 9 bases between them. The CDR3 loop spans 14 amino acids. Germline values: CDR1 SGHRS, CDR2 YFSETQ. The CDR3 here is CASSSTANQETQYF. The CDR3 nucleotides read TGCGCCAGCAGCTCGACAGCCAACCAAGAGACCCAGTACTTC.

This clone was counted once. This chain links TRBV9 with TRBJ2-7; TRBD2 matches at 10 bases. CDR1 SGDLS and CDR2 YYNGEE come from the germline V gene. After removal of 0 bases from V and 3 bases from J, the junction contained 6 bases not matched to a gene. The CDR3 has 16 residues. The CDR3 nucleotides are TGTGCCAGCAGCGTAGAGTCTAGCGGGAGAATCTACGAGCAGTACTTC. As protein: CASSVESSGRIYEQYF.

This clone was picked up a small number of times. V and J are TRBV7-8 and TRBJ2-1; D unclear. The germline V and J ends were trimmed by 4 bases and 5 bases, with 12 bases remaining between them. Germline assignment: CDR1 SGHVS and CDR2 FQNEAQ. The CDR3 is 14 residues long. The chain's CDR3 is CASSWARRDNEQFF. DNA for the CDR3: TGTGCCAGCAGCTGGGCCAGGCGCGACAATGAGCAGTTCTTC.

The chain carries TRBV6-5 and TRBJ1-5, with D uncertain. Trimming removed 10 bases from V and 9 bases from J, with 16 bases in between. The CDR3 has 12 residues. The germline CDR1 and CDR2 sequences are MNHEY and SVGAGI. For the CDR3, the DNA is TGTGCCACCGACATGTCAGAAGGGCCCCAGCATTTT. The encoded protein is CATDMSEGPQHF.

This chain uses TRBV30 with TRBJ1-5, with a weak D call TRBD1 (6 bases). The germline V gene has CDR1 GTSNPN and CDR2 SVGIG (reference sequence). The CDR3 covers 16 residues. V lost 2 bases to trimming and J lost 2 bases, with 16 bases between them. The CDR3, as DNA: TGTGCCTGGAGTCCCTCCCCGGGGGGCGGCAATCAGCCCCAGCATTTT. This codes for CAWSPSPGGGNQPQHF.

CDR3 DNA: TGTGCCACCCAGGTGGGACTAGCGGGAGTCGCTGAGCAGTTCTTC. This translates into CATQVGLAGVAEQFF. The gene calls are TRBV2 and TRBJ2-1; 14 bases match TRBD2. V shed 10 bases and J 9 bases; nucleotides not matched to a gene: 11. The CDR3 covers 15 residues. Looked up from germline, CDR1 is SNHLY and CDR2 is FYNNEI.

J is TRBJ1-5 and V is TRBV9; possible D gene TRBD1, 6 bases. This CDR3 region has 15 residues. CDR1 and CDR2 (germline): SGDLS, YYNGEE. The germline V and J ends were trimmed by 4 bases and 6 bases, with 17 bases remaining between them. CDR3 nucleotide sequence: TGTGCCAGCAGCCCAGGGGTCACCGTTGGTCAGCCCCAGCATTTT. This translates into CASSPGVTVGQPQHF.

Details on this clone: Other DNA variants within this sample encode the same CDR3. This rearrangement joins TRBV19 to TRBJ2-7; TRBD2 might be the D (6 bases). This CDR3 has 14 residues. From germline, CDR1 is LNHDA and CDR2 SQIVND (reference sequence). Deletions cut 3 bases from V and 0 bases from J, with 9 bases between. This chain's CDR3 is CASSISGSSYEQYF. Here the CDR3 DNA reads TGTGCCAGTAGTATTAGCGGATCCTCCTACGAGCAGTACTTC.

CDR3 DNA sequence: TGTGCCAGCAGTGGAGGGAGGGCCTACAATGAGCAGTTCTTC. Protein sequence: CASSGGRAYNEQFF. The chain links TRBV2 to TRBJ2-1, with TRBD2 matching 7 bases. This CDR3 comprises 14 residues. The V segment lost 4 bases and the J segment 2 bases; nucleotides outside the gene matches: 2. Looked up from germline, CDR1 is SNHLY and CDR2 is FYNNEI.